Following are 13 T cell receptor beta chains from one sample sequenced in a study of immune evolution from preneoplasia to lung adenocarcinoma listed by TCRdb under 2021. The protocol used for the library was the immunoSEQ multiplex PCR assay. Here the immuneACCESS table is served through TCRdb, limited to in-frame sequences with V and J called. Missing clones are a known gap in these copies; in checked studies unresolved V genes cover under half, and the rest lacks a known reason. Across this sample there are under 45,000 clones, with approximately 80% seen only once. The biggest ten clones account for around 4.5% of the sample. Sequenced sample: FFPE invasive lung adenocarcinoma tissue. The meaning of the sample's cell subset or site label: frankly invasive lung adenocarcinoma (ADC). The receptor source for this set is a person between 55 and 69 years old with lung adenocarcinoma.

The CDR3 nucleotides are TGTGCCAGCCGCCAAGGAGCCTCTGGGGCCAACGTCCTGACTTTC. Translated: CASRQGASGANVLTF. This chain uses TRBV7-2 with TRBJ2-6; unclear D gene. The CDR3 has 15 residues. The germline CDR1 and CDR2 sequences are SGHTA and FQGNSA. V dropped 8 bases and J dropped 0 bases, with 11 bases sitting between them.

V is TRBV5-1 and J is TRBJ2-7; D is possibly TRBD2 (5 bases). The CDR3 spans 14 residues. Between the trimmed V and J ends, which lost 4 bases and 2 bases, there was a span of 13 bases. CDR1 is SGHRS and CDR2 is YFSETQ in the germline V gene. For the CDR3, the DNA is TGCGCCAGCAGCCCTGGACTGGTTACCTACGAGCAGTACTTC. It yields the protein CASSPGLVTYEQYF.

The V call is TRBV29-1, the J call TRBJ1-5; D might be TRBD1 (5 bases). The CDR3 spans 13 residues. Deletions cut 4 bases from V and 5 bases from J, with 12 bases between. Germline-derived CDR1 and CDR2 are SQVTM and ANQGSEA. As DNA, the CDR3 is TGCAGCGTTGCACTTCAGGGTGATCAGCCCCAGCATTTT. Amino acids: CSVALQGDQPQHF. The whole variable domain, filled in from reference TRBV29-1 and TRBJ1-5, reads SAVISQKPSRDICQRGTSLTIQCQVDSQVTMMFWYRQQPGQSLTLIATANQGSEATYESGFVIDKFPISRPNLTFSTLTVSNMSPEDSSIYLCSVALQGDQPQHFGDGTRLSIL.

This chain joins TRBV6-6 and TRBJ1-1; the match to TRBD1 covers 9 bases. CDR3 length: 15 amino acids. Germline V gives CDR1 MNHNY, CDR2 SVGAGI (reference sequence). V shed 5 bases and J 6 bases; nucleotides not matched to a gene: 10. The CDR3 protein is CASSAPDRGVPEAFF. The CDR3, as DNA: TGTGCCAGCAGTGCGCCGGACAGGGGTGTCCCTGAAGCTTTCTTT.

This clone appeared a single time. The J gene is TRBJ1-1, the V gene TRBV7-8, with D possibly matching TRBD1 (5 bases). The CDR3 is made up of 13 amino acids. Germline CDR1 is SGHVS and CDR2 is FQNEAQ. V lost 5 bases and J lost 1, with 8 bases in between. The CDR3 DNA reads TGTGCCAGCAGCGTGGGACGGAACACTGAAGCTTTCTTT. Its protein product is CASSVGRNTEAFF.

Note on this clone: Different DNA sequences within this sample yield the same CDR3. V and J are TRBV6-6 and TRBJ2-5; a possible D gene is TRBD2 (6 bases). Trimming stripped 6 bases from V and 2 bases from J, with 13 bases between. The CDR3 covers 14 residues. The germline CDR1 and CDR2 sequences are MNHNY and SVGAGI (reference sequence). Here the CDR3 reads CASRQPGGQETQYF. In DNA, the CDR3 is TGTGCCAGCAGGCAACCCGGAGGGCAAGAGACCCAGTACTTC.

This chain uses TRBV19 with TRBJ2-3; no clear D gene. CDR1 is LNHDA and CDR2 is SQIVND in the germline V gene (reference sequence). The germline V and J ends were trimmed by 6 bases and 2 bases, with 12 bases remaining between them. The CDR3 covers 14 residues. Here the CDR3 reads CASRPPADTDTQYF. In nucleotides, the CDR3 is TGTGCCAGTAGGCCACCCGCAGACACAGATACGCAGTATTTT.

In its sample, this clone was seen a few times. J is TRBJ1-4 and V is TRBV7-9; D is undetermined. With 2 bases removed from V and 1 base from J, the gap between germline ends came to 5 bases. The length of the CDR3 is 14 residues. Germline V gene lookup returns CDR1 SEHNR and CDR2 FQNEAQ (reference sequence). The CDR3 DNA reads TGTGCCAGCAGCTTATGGGGAACTAATGAAAAACTGTTTTTT. Translation gives CASSLWGTNEKLFF. Full variable domain (remainder filled in from reference TRBV7-9 and TRBJ1-4): DTGVSQNPRHKITKRGQNVTFRCDPISEHNRLYWYRQTLGQGPEFLTYFQNEAQLEKSRLLSDRFSAERPKGSFSTLEIQRTEQGDSAMYLCASSLWGTNEKLFFGSGTQLSVL.

The rearrangement links TRBV7-2 to TRBJ1-2; possible D gene TRBD1, 6 bases. Looked up from germline, CDR1 is SGHTA and CDR2 is FQGNSA. The CDR3 is 13 residues long. Trimming took 5 bases from V and 1 from J, leaving 8 bases between them. CDR3 sequence reads: CASSPDSNYGYTF. CDR3 bases: TGTGCCAGCAGCCCGGACAGTAACTATGGCTACACCTTC.

This rearrangement joins TRBV11-3 to TRBJ2-7, with no clear D. The CDR3 contains 11 residues. Trimming stripped 0 bases from V and 6 bases from J, with 3 bases between. The germline gives CDR1 SGHNT, CDR2 YENEEA. CDR3 protein: CASSLEFEQYF. The CDR3 DNA reads as TGTGCCAGCAGCTTAGAATTCGAGCAGTACTTC.

The genes are TRBV9 and TRBJ1-4, with 9 bases aligning to TRBD1. J was trimmed by 0 bases and V by 0 bases; bases with no gene match: 0. This CDR3 spans 16 amino acids. Germline V lookup: CDR1 SGDLS, CDR2 YYNGEE. CDR3 residues: CASSVGDRATNEKLFF. As DNA, the CDR3 is TGTGCCAGCAGCGTAGGGGACAGGGCAACTAATGAAAAACTGTTTTTT.

The V and J genes are TRBV5-1 and TRBJ2-5, with D perhaps matching TRBD2 (6 bases). Deletions cut 3 bases from V and 1 base from J, with 13 bases between. CDR3 length: 15 amino acids. Germline assignment: CDR1 SGHRS and CDR2 YFSETQ. CDR3: CASSSYSGRQETQYF. Written as DNA, the CDR3 is TGCGCCAGCAGCTCGTATAGCGGCCGCCAAGAGACCCAGTACTTC.

A remark on this clone: The DNA is omitted, as the CDR3 cannot be located on it reliably, and the CDR3 follows TCRdb's listing. The chain has TRBV7-6 and TRBJ2-1; the table's TRBD2 call for D was not verified on the DNA. Counting both end residues, the CDR3 totals 17 amino acids. In germline, CDR1 is SGHVS, CDR2 FNYEAQ. The chain's CDR3 is CASSFAGGSTSGAREFF.